Below, 10 T cell receptor beta chains from the same sample are listed, as sequenced in a study of OX40 agonist ivuxolimab in advanced cancers. The protocol used for the library was the immunoSEQ multiplex PCR assay. Here the immuneACCESS table is served through TCRdb, limited to in-frame sequences with V and J called. Missing clones are a known gap in these copies; in checked studies unresolved V genes cover under half, and the rest lacks a known reason. This sample gives under 80,000 clones in total; 87% of them show up just once. Together, the top ten hold 4% to 5% of the sample. The starting material was CD4+ or CD8+ T cells sorted from blood, obtained in a trial of the OX40 agonist ivuxolimab. The receptors shown here come from an adult with an advanced solid tumor such as melanoma, head and neck, liver or kidney cancer.

The chain joins TRBV19 to TRBJ2-6, with D possibly being TRBD1 (5 bases). The CDR3 runs to 19 residues. Germline CDR1 and CDR2: LNHDA and SQIVND (reference sequence). Trimming shortened V by 6 bases and J by 0 bases, and 21 bases separated the two germline ends. This CDR3 is CASRMVAHRTSSGANVLTF. The DNA for the CDR3 is TGTGCCAGTAGAATGGTGGCCCACAGGACAAGCTCTGGGGCCAACGTCCTGACTTTC.

In this sample, this clone turned up once. The chain links TRBV7-2 to TRBJ2-5, with D perhaps assigned TRBD1 or TRBD2 (5 bases each). The germline CDR1 and CDR2 sequences are SGHTA and FQGNSA. CDR3 size: 14 residues. V dropped 6 bases and J dropped 1 base, with 12 bases sitting between them. The CDR3 reads CASRTTGTQETQYF. CDR3 nucleotides: TGTGCCAGCAGGACGACCGGGACCCAAGAGACCCAGTACTTC. Full variable domain (missing parts from reference TRBV7-2 and TRBJ2-5): GAGVSQSPSNKVTEKGKDVELRCDPISGHTALYWYRQSLGQGLEFLIYFQGNSAPDKSGLPSDRFSAERTGGSVSTLTIQRTQQEDSAVYLCASRTTGTQETQYFGPGTRLLVL.

The rearrangement uses TRBV5-1 and TRBJ2-5, with 10 bases identical to TRBD1. V gave up 4 bases and J gave up 5 bases; unmatched junction bases: 8. This CDR3 is built from 15 residues. CDR1 is SGHRS, CDR2 YFSETQ, per germline. CDR3 nucleotide sequence: TGCGCCAGCAGCCCGGGGACAGGGGAACACGAGACCCAGTACTTC. This translates into CASSPGTGEHETQYF.

In this sample, this clone turned up once. The chain couples TRBV10-1 to TRBJ2-1; 7 nucleotides align to TRBD1. CDR1 and CDR2 (germline): WNHNN, SYGVQD (reference sequence). The junction had 0 bases not matched to a gene; V was cut back by 0 bases and J by 10 bases. CDR3 length: 12 residues. In DNA form, the CDR3 reads TGCGCCAGCAGTGAGTCGGACAGGGAGCAGTTCTTC. Residues: CASSESDREQFF.

The CDR3 coding sequence is TGTGCCAGCAGCCAAGATCATTACAGCAACTATGGCTACACCTTC. Its translation: CASSQDHYSNYGYTF. The chain employs TRBV14 and TRBJ1-2; D gene ambiguous. The CDR3 is made up of 15 amino acids. From germline, CDR1 is SGHDN and CDR2 FVKESK. V was trimmed by 0 bases and J by 2 bases, leaving 10 bases between them.

In nucleotides, the CDR3 is TGTGCCAGCAGCTCTAGGGTCACCGGCGGTATGCTGTTTTTT. Protein product: CASSSRVTGGMLFF. The chain employs TRBV11-3 and TRBJ1-4; D remains unclear. V lost 4 bases and J 14 bases, leaving 20 bases between the germline ends. The CDR3 is 14 residues long. Germline assignment: CDR1 SGHNT and CDR2 YENEEA.

This sequence joins TRBV19 and TRBJ2-3; 8 bases align to TRBD1. The trim removed 11 bases at V and 0 bases at J, leaving 4 bases unmatched. The germline CDR1 and CDR2 sequences are LNHDA and SQIVND (reference sequence). The CDR3 loop spans 13 amino acids. CDR3 in DNA: TGTGCCGTAAGACAGGGGAGCACAGATACGCAGTATTTT. It specifies CAVRQGSTDTQYF.

The rearrangement uses TRBV11-3 and TRBJ1-3; weak D call: TRBD1 (6 bases). The CDR3 loop spans 14 amino acids. Germline V gene sequence: CDR1 SGHNT, CDR2 YENEEA. V was shortened by 3 bases and J by 2 bases, with 8 bases between the two germline ends. This chain's CDR3 is CASSLGGPGNTIYF. The CDR3 DNA reads TGTGCCAGCAGCTTGGGGGGGCCTGGAAACACCATATATTTT.

This clone was observed a few times. The chain recombines TRBV27 with TRBJ2-1; 9 bases agree with TRBD2. J lost 9 bases, V lost 8 bases, and 17 bases had no gene match. CDR1 is MNHEY, CDR2 SMNVEV, per germline (reference sequence). The CDR3 extends over 16 amino acids. CDR3 nucleotides: TGTGCCAGCCTCGACCGAGGGACTAGCCGCAATAGTGAGCAGTTCTTC. Protein product: CASLDRGTSRNSEQFF.

V is TRBV29-1 and J is TRBJ1-1; tentatively, D is TRBD1 (5 bases). Germline V gives CDR1 SQVTM, CDR2 ANQGSEA. The CDR3 has 13 amino acids. V lost 4 bases and J 2 bases, leaving 11 bases between the germline ends. The CDR3 bases are TGCAGCGTTGTTTTGACAGATAACACTGAAGCTTTCTTT. Amino acid sequence: CSVVLTDNTEAFF.